This T cell receptor beta chain was identified during a study of human T cells and chemical hapten exposure. The study's findings and limits: Higher patch test scores went with higher counts of PT1 expanded TCRs.

In the case of this clonotype: The antigen is unknown.

TCRdb re-called the RACE reads through MiXCR, storing one row per CDR3 protein. The sample shows 150,000 to 200,000 distinct CDR3 sequences, 20% to 25% of them seen only once. Time point defined: patch test 3, about 24 weeks after DPC sensitization. The treatment was: therapeutic diphenylcyclopropenone sensitization with weekly scalp DPC. The germline CDR1 and CDR2 sequences are MDHEN and SYDVKM. The CDR3 has 20 amino acids. Trimming left V 2 bases short and J 7 bases short, with 33 bases between. This material consisted of whole blood, taken in connection with sensitization to the hapten diphenylcyclopropenone (DPC). The TCR originated in a middle-aged woman with alopecia areata. Some clones in this sample may be carry-over from other donors' samples. V is TRBV28 and J is TRBJ2-7; no clear D gene. CDR3: CASSLTFTSGRPIWSQEQYF. Written as DNA, the CDR3 is TGTGCCAGCAGTTTAACCTTCACGTCCGGTCGCCCAATCTGGTCTCAGGAGCAGTACTTC.